This is a list of T cell receptor beta chains from one sample in a study of T cell clones after liver transplantation. Clones were read by immunoSEQ multiplex PCR, and TCRdb kept only the in-frame ones, dropping some. Altogether 55,000 to 75,000 clones are present, 70% to 80% being singletons, with the ten largest covering 2.5% to 3%. The sample consisted of CD4+ T cells from blood, taken at the roughly 15-month timepoint. These receptors originate from a human patient who received a liver transplant. Some T cells may possibly be graft donor cells. The CDR3 runs from the conserved cysteine through the conserved F or W. D genes are given only for firm matches. The size entry is marked missing in some rows and otherwise reads once, few, many or a size class.

>NA|TRBV4-3|TRBJ1-1|NA
CASSQDGTEAFF
TGCGCCAGCAGCCAAGATGGCACTGAAGCTTTCTTT
>many|TRBV6-6|TRBJ2-1|NA
CASSYRQIRRDEQFF
TGTGCCAGCAGTTACCGGCAAATCCGACGAGATGAGCAGTTCTTC
>NA|TRBV30|TRBJ1-1|NA
CAWRGDSIRSEAFF
TGTGCCTGGAGGGGAGACTCCATTCGTTCTGAAGCTTTCTTT
>NA|TRBV28|TRBJ2-6|NA
CASGGAAISGANVLTF
TGTGCCAGCGGGGGGGCGGCAATATCTGGGGCCAACGTCCTGACTTTC
>NA|TRBV6-1|TRBJ2-1|TRBD2
CASRDSGSYNEQFF
TGTGCCAGCAGAGATAGCGGGAGCTACAATGAGCAGTTCTTC
>NA|TRBV7-9|TRBJ2-2|NA
CASSRDLNELFF
TGTGCCAGCAGCCGAGATTTAAATGAGCTGTTTTTT
>many|TRBV6-5|TRBJ1-1|NA
CATGPGHLNTEAFF
TGTGCCACCGGTCCGGGACACCTGAACACTGAAGCTTTCTTT
>few|TRBV5-1|TRBJ2-5|TRBD2
CASSPNPTSGAARETQYF
TGCGCCAGCAGCCCCAACCCGACTAGCGGGGCGGCTCGGGAGACCCAGTACTTC
>once|TRBV11-2|TRBJ2-2|TRBD2
CASSQRLADGELFF
TGTGCCAGCAGCCAAAGACTAGCAGACGGGGAGCTGTTTTTT
>medium-sized|TRBV14|TRBJ1-3|NA
CASSPGHSGNTIYF
TGTGCCAGCAGCCCGGGACACTCTGGAAACACCATATATTTT
>NA|TRBV18|TRBJ2-3|TRBD2
CASGVGQRGSTDTQYF
TGTGCCAGCGGGGTCGGGCAGCGGGGTTCCACAGATACGCAGTATTTT
>NA|TRBV10-3|TRBJ2-1|TRBD2
CAIKGTSGRAGNEQFF
TGTGCCATCAAGGGTACTAGCGGGAGGGCCGGCAATGAGCAGTTCTTC
>few|TRBV29-1|TRBJ2-6|NA
CSASTDLNSGANVLTF
TGCAGCGCCTCGACAGACTTAAACTCTGGGGCCAACGTCCTGACTTTC
>few|TRBV11-2|TRBJ1-3|NA
CASSLDVGIGNTIYF
TGTGCCAGCAGCTTAGACGTCGGGATTGGAAACACCATATATTTT
>NA|TRBV28|TRBJ2-5|TRBD1
CASSRGQGRETQYF
TGTGCCAGCAGCCGAGGACAGGGGAGGGAGACCCAGTACTTC
>NA|TRBV5-1|TRBJ2-3|NA
CASSLLVATDTQYF
TGCGCCAGCAGCTTGTTGGTAGCCACAGATACGCAGTATTTT
>NA|TRBV9|TRBJ2-1|TRBD2
CASSVGLAGSYEQFF
TGTGCCAGCAGCGTAGGGCTAGCGGGGAGCTATGAGCAGTTCTTC
>NA|TRBV4-3|TRBJ2-3|NA
CASSQGASRTDTQYF
TGCGCCAGCAGCCAAGGGGCATCGCGCACAGATACGCAGTATTTT
>NA|TRBV27|TRBJ2-7|NA
CASSYRTGMSSYEQYF
TGTGCCAGCAGTTATAGGACGGGTATGAGCTCCTACGAGCAGTACTTC
>few|TRBV29-1|TRBJ2-1|NA
CSVAEGNNEQFF
TGCAGCGTTGCGGAAGGGAACAATGAGCAGTTCTTC
>few|TRBV11-2|TRBJ2-1|TRBD2
CASSGLAGEHEQFF
TGTGCCAGCAGCGGACTAGCGGGAGAGCATGAGCAGTTCTTC
>few|TRBV18|TRBJ1-2|TRBD1
CASSPGDSDRPHF
TGTGCCAGCTCACCTGGGGACAGCGATCGGCCCCACTTC
>NA|TRBV28|TRBJ2-7|TRBD1
CASRGQGANYEQYF
TGTGCCAGCAGGGGACAGGGAGCTAACTACGAGCAGTACTTC
>few|TRBV6-1|TRBJ2-2|NA
CASSEAWAAETGELFF
TGTGCCAGCAGTGAAGCATGGGCAGCTGAGACCGGGGAGCTGTTTTTT
>NA|TRBV19|TRBJ1-5|TRBD1
CASSNTGGNQPQHF
TGTGCCAGTAGTAACACAGGGGGCAATCAGCCCCAGCATTTT
>NA|TRBV2|TRBJ2-3|TRBD2
CASSDRSGGADTQYF
TGTGCCAGCAGTGATCGTAGCGGGGGAGCAGATACGCAGTATTTT
>NA|TRBV21-1|TRBJ1-5|NA
CASSKRQTGNQPQHF
TGTGCCAGCAGCAAAAGACAAACTGGCAATCAGCCCCAGCATTTT
>NA|TRBV30|TRBJ1-2|NA
CAWSLTQGLGGYTF
TGTGCCTGGAGCCTGACTCAGGGGCTCGGTGGCTACACCTTC
>NA|TRBV4-3|TRBJ2-3|NA
CASSNGQSPSTDTQYF
TGCGCCAGCAGCAACGGACAGAGCCCTAGCACAGATACGCAGTATTTT
>NA|TRBV9|TRBJ2-2|NA
CASSGSLTGNTGELFF
TGTGCCAGCAGCGGGAGCCTAACAGGGAACACCGGGGAGCTGTTTTTT
>NA|TRBV11-2|TRBJ1-1|NA
CASSLVPLADTEAFF
TGTGCCAGCAGCTTAGTCCCCTTGGCAGACACTGAAGCTTTCTTT
>NA|TRBV11-2|TRBJ2-1|NA
CASSLEGRNEQFF
TGTGCCAGCAGCTTAGAGGGCCGCAATGAGCAGTTCTTC
>NA|TRBV7-9|TRBJ1-2|TRBD1
CASSLEGQGAYGYTF
TGTGCCAGCAGCTTAGAGGGACAGGGGGCCTATGGCTACACCTTC
>NA|TRBV30|TRBJ2-1|NA
CAWSSGSTYNEQFF
TGTGCCTGGAGTTCCGGGAGTACCTACAATGAGCAGTTCTTC
>NA|TRBV1|TRBJ2-7|NA
CTSSQAPLNGDEQYF
TGCACCAGCAGCCAAGCACCCCTTAATGGGGACGAGCAGTACTTC
>NA|TRBV29-1|TRBJ1-2|TRBD1
CSVRGPAYGYTF
TGCAGCGTTAGGGGGCCCGCCTATGGCTACACCTTC
>NA|TRBV5-8|TRBJ2-2|NA
CASSLEGVGGTGELFF
TGTGCCAGCAGCTTGGAAGGGGTCGGGGGCACCGGGGAGCTGTTTTTT
>NA|TRBV2|TRBJ1-1|NA
CASKDPVNPEAFF
TGTGCCAGCAAGGACCCCGTGAACCCTGAAGCTTTCTTT
>NA|TRBV28|TRBJ2-2|NA
CASSLFPGGHTGELFF
TGTGCCAGCAGTTTATTCCCCGGGGGGCACACCGGGGAGCTGTTTTTT
>NA|TRBV4-3|TRBJ1-4|NA
CASSQVGGTHEKLFF
TGCGCCAGCAGCCAAGTGGGGGGAACTCATGAAAAACTGTTTTTT
>NA|TRBV7-8|TRBJ1-1|NA
CASSLAGGNTEAFF
TGTGCCAGCAGCTTAGCGGGGGGGAACACTGAAGCTTTCTTT
>many|TRBV19|TRBJ1-6|NA
CARRTGSF
TGTGCCAGGAGAACGGGGAGCTTT
>NA|TRBV5-8|TRBJ2-5|TRBD1
CASSLRQGGRGETQYF
TGTGCCAGCAGCTTGCGACAGGGGGGCCGAGGGGAGACCCAGTACTTC
>NA|TRBV5-1|TRBJ1-1|TRBD1
CASSFTGVGTEDFF
TGCGCCAGCAGCTTCACAGGGGTGGGCACTGAAGATTTCTTT
>NA|TRBV2|TRBJ1-5|NA
CASSDSWDPRAQPQHF
TGTGCCAGCAGTGATTCCTGGGACCCGAGGGCTCAGCCCCAGCATTTT
>NA|TRBV2|TRBJ2-3|NA
CASSGGGAEEDTQYF
TGTGCCAGCAGTGGGGGCGGGGCCGAGGAAGATACGCAGTATTTT
>NA|TRBV15|TRBJ2-5|NA
CATSREFGRGGGGLETQYF
TGTGCCACCAGCAGAGAATTCGGTCGAGGGGGAGGGGGCCTTGAGACCCAGTACTTC
>NA|TRBV5-6|TRBJ1-4|NA
CASSLRGPGEKLFF
TGTGCCAGCAGCTTGAGGGGCCCGGGCGAAAAACTGTTTTTT
>NA|TRBV18|TRBJ1-2|NA
CASSQGVLGYTF
TGTGCCAGCTCACAGGGAGTTCTTGGCTACACCTTC
>NA|TRBV27|TRBJ2-3|NA
CASSLDGRPPSTDTQYF
TGTGCCAGCAGTCTCGATGGACGGCCCCCTAGCACAGATACGCAGTATTTT
>NA|TRBV15|TRBJ2-5|NA
CATSRVVSETQYF
TGTGCCACCAGCAGAGTTGTATCCGAGACCCAGTACTTC
>NA|TRBV27|TRBJ2-4|NA
CASSLNIPYPGAKNIQYF
TGTGCCAGCAGTTTAAATATTCCGTACCCGGGGGCCAAAAACATTCAGTACTTC
>NA|TRBV19|TRBJ1-5|TRBD1
CASSLGQGEGQPQHF
TGTGCCAGTAGTCTGGGACAGGGTGAAGGTCAGCCCCAGCATTTT
>NA|TRBV7-8|TRBJ2-5|NA
CASSPGRKETQYF
TGTGCCAGCAGCCCTGGACGGAAAGAGACCCAGTACTTC
>many|TRBV7-2|TRBJ2-3|NA
CASSLTGADTQYF
TGTGCCAGCAGCTTGACTGGTGCAGATACGCAGTATTTT
>NA|TRBV5-4|TRBJ1-4|NA
CASSLASTRENEKLFF
TGTGCCAGCAGCTTGGCTTCGACGAGAGAGAATGAAAAACTGTTTTTT
>NA|TRBV19|TRBJ1-5|NA
CASSIDPNQPQHF
TGTGCCAGTAGTATAGATCCAAATCAGCCCCAGCATTTT
>NA|TRBV7-2|TRBJ2-7|TRBD2
CASSLELAGSYEQYF
TGTGCCAGCAGCTTAGAACTAGCGGGGAGCTACGAGCAGTACTTC
>NA|TRBV5-1|TRBJ2-5|NA
CASSLDGRETQYF
TGCGCCAGCAGCTTGGACGGCAGAGAGACCCAGTACTTC